A single sample gave rise to the 16 T cell receptor beta chains below, sequenced in a study of glioma-infiltrating T cells after dendritic cell vaccination. Clones were sequenced by immunoSEQ multiplex PCR, and TCRdb holds only the in-frame ones, with some missing. Among tens of thousands of clones listed, roughly 85% were seen once. Time point of the sample: after dendritic cell vaccination, including at tumor progression/relapse. The sequences come from blood, collected after dendritic cell vaccination. The receptors here all came from a human donor with glioblastoma.

This clone was seen just once. The rearrangement links TRBV6-5 to TRBJ2-3; the match to TRBD1 covers 7 bases. CDR3 length: 15 residues. Germline CDR1 reads MNHEY; CDR2 reads SVGAGI. J was trimmed by 0 bases and V by 5 bases; bases with no gene match: 5. CDR3 region: CASSRQGLSTDTQYF. CDR3 in DNA: TGTGCCAGCAGTAGACAGGGTTTGAGCACAGATACGCAGTATTTT.

The chain links TRBV6-1 to TRBJ1-5; no definite D call. Germline V CDR1 and CDR2: MNHNS, SASEGT. Trimming stripped 2 bases from V and 5 bases from J, with 7 bases between. This CDR3 is built from 13 residues. CDR3: CASSESLHQPQHF. In DNA form, the CDR3 reads TGTGCCAGCAGTGAATCTCTTCATCAGCCCCAGCATTTT.

The V call is TRBV6-1, the J call TRBJ2-3; weak D call: TRBD2 (5 bases). CDR3 length equals 14 residues. CDR1 and CDR2 from the germline V gene are MNHNS and SASEGT. V was cut by 6 bases and J by 2 bases, with 12 bases left in between. The CDR3 DNA is TGTGCCAGCAGGGGCGGGCCAAACACAGATACGCAGTATTTT. Encoded protein: CASRGGPNTDTQYF.

V usage is TRBV27 and J usage is TRBJ2-7; 10 positions match TRBD1. The CDR3 is 17 residues long. After removal of 2 bases from V and 0 bases from J, the junction contained 7 bases not matched to a gene. Germline V gene data show CDR1 as MNHEY and CDR2 as SMNVEV (reference sequence). The CDR3 is CASSLRVGQGSSYEQYF. The CDR3 DNA sequence: TGTGCCAGCAGTTTAAGGGTGGGACAGGGGAGCTCCTACGAGCAGTACTTC.

The chain links TRBV7-8 to TRBJ2-1, with a weak D call TRBD1 (5 bases). The germline CDR1 and CDR2 sequences are SGHVS and FQNEAQ. V lost 2 bases and J lost 12, with 14 bases in between. This CDR3 comprises 13 residues. CDR3 residues: CASSLNLPGWQFF. The CDR3 coding sequence is TGTGCCAGCAGCTTAAATCTGCCAGGGTGGCAGTTCTTC.

This clone was seen a few times. The chain uses TRBV28 and TRBJ2-2, with TRBD1 identical over 8 bases. Germline CDR1 reads MDHEN; CDR2 reads SYDVKM. This CDR3 comprises 17 residues. With V trimmed by 5 bases and J by 5 bases, 13 bases remained unmatched. The CDR3 is CASSGGPGQGATGELFF. DNA of the CDR3: TGTGCCAGCAGTGGAGGCCCCGGACAGGGTGCTACCGGGGAGCTGTTTTTT.

This clone was found a few times. The chain carries TRBV6-6 and TRBJ1-1; 9 bases agree with TRBD1. CDR3 length: 15 amino acids. V dropped 6 bases and J dropped 0; count of bases not matched to a gene: 5. The germline gives CDR1 MNHNY, CDR2 SVGAGI (reference sequence). The CDR3: CASRPRTGVNTEAFF. CDR3 sequence (DNA): TGTGCCAGCAGACCCCGGACAGGGGTGAACACTGAAGCTTTCTTT.

CDR3 protein: CATSLTGSTQPQHF. DNA of the CDR3: TGTGCCACCAGCCTGACAGGGTCGACTCAGCCCCAGCATTTT. The rearrangement links TRBV15 to TRBJ1-5; TRBD1 matches at 7 bases. The CDR3 runs 14 residues. Germline CDR1 is LNHNV and CDR2 is YYDKDF (reference sequence). V lost 5 bases to trimming and J lost 6 bases; unmatched junction nucleotides: 7. The full variable domain, completed using reference TRBV15 and TRBJ1-5, is DAMVIQNPRYQVTQFGKPVTLSCSQTLNHNVMYWYQQKSSQAPKLLFHYYDKDFNNEADTPDNFQSRRPNTSFCFLDIRSPGLGDTAMYLCATSLTGSTQPQHFGDGTRLSIL.

The rearrangement uses TRBV7-6 and TRBJ1-1; D is perhaps TRBD1 (5 bases). The CDR3 runs to 16 residues. V lost 2 bases and J lost 0, with 13 bases in between. In germline, CDR1 is SGHVS, CDR2 FNYEAQ. The CDR3 region has the DNA TGTGCCAGCAGCTTATTCGCCGGGGGAATGAACACTGAAGCTTTCTTT. It is translated as CASSLFAGGMNTEAFF.

This clone occurred once. The chain is built from TRBV18 and TRBJ2-1; D perhaps matches TRBD2 (6 bases). The CDR3 is made up of 17 amino acids. Per the germline V gene, CDR1 is KGHSH and CDR2 is LQKENI. V lost 3 bases, J lost 4 bases, and 19 bases lay in between. Written as DNA, the CDR3 is TGTGCCAGCTCACCTGGTGTAGTGGGGACTGGTTACAATGAGCAGTTCTTC. Translation: CASSPGVVGTGYNEQFF.

The V and J genes are TRBV7-3 and TRBJ2-5; 9 bases align to TRBD2. The germline gives CDR1 SGHTA, CDR2 FQGTGA. J gave up 4 bases and V 5 bases, and 2 bases lay outside the gene matches. The CDR3 is made up of 13 amino acids. The CDR3 nucleotides read TGTGCCAGCAGCCTGACTAGCGGAGAGACCCAGTACTTC. Amino acid sequence: CASSLTSGETQYF.

This chain joins TRBV28 and TRBJ2-1; D may be TRBD1 (5 bases). In germline, CDR1 is MDHEN, CDR2 SYDVKM. The CDR3 loop spans 14 amino acids. V was pared by 2 bases and J by 7 bases, with 12 bases between. The CDR3 protein is CASSLVGLTNEQFF. The CDR3 bases are TGTGCCAGCAGTTTAGTGGGGCTGACGAATGAGCAGTTCTTC.

V is TRBV6-1 and J is TRBJ2-7; 8 nucleotides line up with TRBD1. Germline CDR1 reads MNHNS; CDR2 reads SASEGT. Trimming cost V 8 bases and J 2 bases; bases outside gene matches: 2. This CDR3 is 12 amino acids long. The DNA of the CDR3 is TGTGCCAGCTCAGGGGGCCCCTACGAGCAGTACTTC. Amino acids: CASSGGPYEQYF.

J is TRBJ1-2 and V is TRBV10-1; 7 positions agree with TRBD1. J was trimmed by 7 bases and V by 6 bases; bases with no gene match: 11. The CDR3 runs 14 residues. Germline CDR1 is WNHNN and CDR2 is SYGVQD (reference sequence). CDR3 in amino acids: CASRKRPGGGGYTF. The DNA for the CDR3 is TGCGCCAGCAGGAAGAGACCAGGGGGAGGTGGCTACACCTTC.

The chain couples TRBV18 to TRBJ1-2; TRBD1 matches 10 bases. Germline loops: CDR1 KGHSH, CDR2 LQKENI. The V segment lost 3 bases and the J segment 6 bases; nucleotides outside the gene matches: 10. The CDR3 is 16 amino acids. CDR3 in DNA: TGTGCCAGCTCACCTTCCCGACAGGGGGCGAGAGATGGCTACACCTTC. Translating gives CASSPSRQGARDGYTF.

DNA of the CDR3: TGCGCCAGCAGCTTGGAACCAGTAAGCTCCTATAATTCACCCCTCCACTTT. Its protein is CASSLEPVSSYNSPLHF. This sequence joins TRBV5-1 and TRBJ1-6; D is uncertain. This CDR3 is built from 17 residues. The V and J ends lost 0 bases and 0 bases respectively, with 10 bases between them. CDR1 SGHRS and CDR2 YFSETQ come from the germline V gene. The whole variable domain, filled in from reference TRBV5-1 and TRBJ1-6, reads KAGVTQTPRYLIKTRGQQVTLSCSPISGHRSVSWYQQTPGQGLQFLFEYFSETQRNKGNFPGRFSGRQFSNSRSEMNVSTLELGDSALYLCASSLEPVSSYNSPLHFGNGTRLTVT.